This T cell receptor beta chain was documented in a study of blood T cells in healthy people across ages. A sample-barcoded 5' primer and a J-beta primer mix were used in a second PCR of about 6 to 11 cycles. Per sample, CDR3-containing paired-end reads numbered at least 3 million. MiXCR, applied by TCRdb to the 5' RACE reads, yields one record per CDR3 protein. The data hold more than 550,000 distinct CDR3 sequences, with 20% to 25% observed a single time. This clonotype was detected a few times. Germline CDR1 is MNHEY and CDR2 is SMNVEV (reference sequence). CDR3 size: 20 residues. V was trimmed by 5 bases and J by 0 bases, leaving 23 bases between them.

This clonotype was sampled from a man in his 70s in good health. The V gene is TRBV27, the J gene TRBJ2-6, with D perhaps matching TRBD1 (6 bases). Specimen: blood. CDR3 loop: CASSAERWGQGHSGANVLTF. CDR3 in DNA: TGTGCCAGCAGTGCGGAGCGGTGGGGCCAGGGGCACTCTGGGGCCAACGTCCTGACTTTC. Full variable domain (rest looked up from reference TRBV27 and TRBJ2-6): EAQVTQNPRYLITVTGKKLTVTCSQNMNHEYMSWYRQDPGLGLRQIYYSMNVEVTDKGDVPEGYKVSRKEKRNFPLILESPSPNQTSLYFCASSAERWGQGHSGANVLTFGAGSRLTVL.